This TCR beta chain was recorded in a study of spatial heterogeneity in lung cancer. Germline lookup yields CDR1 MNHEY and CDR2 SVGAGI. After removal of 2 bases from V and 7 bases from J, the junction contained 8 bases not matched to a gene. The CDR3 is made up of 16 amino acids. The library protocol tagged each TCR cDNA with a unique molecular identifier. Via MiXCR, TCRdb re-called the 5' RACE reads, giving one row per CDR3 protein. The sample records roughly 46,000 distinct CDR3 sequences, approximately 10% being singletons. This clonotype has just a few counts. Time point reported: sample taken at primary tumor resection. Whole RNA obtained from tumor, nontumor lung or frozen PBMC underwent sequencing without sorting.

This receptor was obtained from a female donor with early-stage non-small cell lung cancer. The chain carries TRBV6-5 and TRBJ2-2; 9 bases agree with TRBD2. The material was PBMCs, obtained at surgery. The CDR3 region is CASSYTSGGRGGELFF. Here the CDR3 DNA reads TGTGCCAGCAGTTACACCAGCGGGGGGCGGGGCGGGGAGCTGTTTTTT.